This T cell receptor (beta chain) was documented in a study of blood T cell repertoires in COVID-19. Overall study: Acute and convalescent COVID-19 samples came from the United States, Italy and Spain.

The Seattle patients, enrolled during active infection, were followed longitudinally. The length of the CDR3 is 19 residues. Sequenced by immunoSEQ multiplex PCR; TCRdb stores in-frame clones only, minus some. The data contain a few hundred thousand clones, approximately 85% of them singletons. The source material was peripheral blood. The receptor was isolated from a human donor with COVID-19, enrolled during active disease. The donor label of this sample is uncertain. The chain has TRBV21-1 and TRBJ2-1; TRBD2 is the table's D call, not checked against the DNA. TRBV21-1 is tagged as a pseudogene. Here the CDR3 reads CASSNVGLAARSSYNEQFF. The CDR3 DNA follows: TGTGCCAGCAGCAATGTGGGACTAGCGGCCAGAAGCTCCTACAATGAGCAGTTCTTC.